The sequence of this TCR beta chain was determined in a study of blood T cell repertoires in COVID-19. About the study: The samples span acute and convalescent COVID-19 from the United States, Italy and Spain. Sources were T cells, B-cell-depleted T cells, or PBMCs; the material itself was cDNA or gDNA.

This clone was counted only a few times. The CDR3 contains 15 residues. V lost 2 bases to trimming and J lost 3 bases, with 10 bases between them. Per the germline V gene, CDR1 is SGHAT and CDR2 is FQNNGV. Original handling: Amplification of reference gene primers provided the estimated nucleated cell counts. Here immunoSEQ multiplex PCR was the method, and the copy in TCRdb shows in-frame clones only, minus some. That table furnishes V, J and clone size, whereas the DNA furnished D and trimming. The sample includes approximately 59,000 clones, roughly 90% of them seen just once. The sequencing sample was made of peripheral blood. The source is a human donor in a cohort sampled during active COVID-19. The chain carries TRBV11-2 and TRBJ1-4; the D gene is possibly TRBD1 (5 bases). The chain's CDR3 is CASSLQGNANEKLFF. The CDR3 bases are TGTGCCAGCAGCTTACAGGGAAACGCTAATGAAAAACTGTTTTTT. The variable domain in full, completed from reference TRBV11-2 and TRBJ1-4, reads EAGVAQSPRYKIIEKRQSVAFWCNPISGHATLYWYQQILGQGPKLLIQFQNNGVVDDSQLPKDRFSAERLKGVDSTLKIQPAKLEDSAVYLCASSLQGNANEKLFFGSGTQLSVL.